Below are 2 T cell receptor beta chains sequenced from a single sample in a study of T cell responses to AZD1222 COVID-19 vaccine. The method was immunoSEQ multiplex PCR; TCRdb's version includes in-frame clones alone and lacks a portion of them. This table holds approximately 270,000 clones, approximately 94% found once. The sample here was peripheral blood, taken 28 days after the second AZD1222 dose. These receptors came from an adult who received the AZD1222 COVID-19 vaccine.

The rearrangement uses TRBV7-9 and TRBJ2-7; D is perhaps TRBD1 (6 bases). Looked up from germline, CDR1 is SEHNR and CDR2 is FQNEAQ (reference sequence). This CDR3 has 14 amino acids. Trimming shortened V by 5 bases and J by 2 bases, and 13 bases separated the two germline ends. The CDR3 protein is CASSPPQGTYEQYF. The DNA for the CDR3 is TGTGCCAGCAGCCCCCCACAGGGAACCTACGAGCAGTACTTC.

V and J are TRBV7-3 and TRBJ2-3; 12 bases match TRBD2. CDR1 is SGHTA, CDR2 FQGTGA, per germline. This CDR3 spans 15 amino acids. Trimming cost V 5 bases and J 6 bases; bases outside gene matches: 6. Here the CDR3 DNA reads TGTGCCAGCAGCCGATCTACTAGCGGGGGGGATACGCAGTATTTT. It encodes CASSRSTSGGDTQYF.